A selection of T cell receptor beta chains follows, all from one sample in a study of OX40 agonist ivuxolimab in advanced cancers. The data were produced by immunoSEQ multiplex PCR, yet TCRdb's version contains in-frame clones alone and is incomplete. The sample has around 150,000 clones; approximately 94% are singletons. The material was CD4+ or CD8+ T cells sorted from blood, obtained in a trial of the OX40 agonist ivuxolimab. These receptors all stem from an adult with an advanced solid tumor such as melanoma, head and neck, liver or kidney cancer. Each CDR3 is given with its conserved first and last residue. The D gene is left open where the match is weak. Rows give clone size only sometimes, using once, few, many, or a class for an expanded clone.

NA	NA	TRBV6-5	TRBJ1-5	TGTGCCAGCAGGTTGGACGGCAATCAGCCCCAGCATTTT	CASRLDGNQPQHF
NA	once	TRBV7-2	TRBJ1-5	TGTGCCAGCAGCTTAAGGCAGGCTAATCAGCCCCAGCATTTT	CASSLRQANQPQHF
NA	NA	TRBV28	TRBJ2-7	TGTGCCAGCAGTTTATGGCCGGACGAGCAGTACTTC	CASSLWPDEQYF
TRBD1	NA	TRBV6-5	TRBJ1-1	TGTGCCAGCAGTTCCGACAGGGGGACTGAAGCTTTCTTT	CASSSDRGTEAFF
TRBD2	NA	TRBV28	TRBJ2-1	TGTGCCAGCAGTTCCCTGCGGGGGGCCTACTACAATGAGCAGTTCTTC	CASSSLRGAYYNEQFF
NA	NA	TRBV11-2	TRBJ2-7	TGTGCCAGCAGCTTAGATCAGGTGGAATCTTACGAGCAGTACTTC	CASSLDQVESYEQYF
NA	NA	TRBV29-1	TRBJ1-2	TGCAGCGTTTTAAGGTCTGGGGTCTATGGCTACACCTTC	CSVLRSGVYGYTF
TRBD2	NA	TRBV11-2	TRBJ2-3	TGTGCCACCCTAGCGGGGGGCCGGGATACGCAGTATTTT	CATLAGGRDTQYF
NA	NA	TRBV7-2	TRBJ1-5	TGTGCCAGCTCAAGCCAATATTATCAGCCCCAGCATTTT	CASSSQYYQPQHF
NA	once	TRBV11-3	TRBJ2-3	TGTGCCAGCAGCCCCCGGTGGAGGGCAGATACGCAGTATTTT	CASSPRWRADTQYF
NA	NA	TRBV6-1	TRBJ1-1	TGTGCCAGCAGTGAAGCGCGCCGGGCTGAAGCTTTCTTT	CASSEARRAEAFF
TRBD1	NA	TRBV6-5	TRBJ1-1	TGTGCCAGCAGTTACCAACAGGGGGCGAGGACTGAAGCTTTCTTT	CASSYQQGARTEAFF
NA	once	TRBV9	TRBJ2-5	TGTGCCAGCAGCGTAGGTAGCTTACCAAGGGAGACCCAGTACTTC	CASSVGSLPRETQYF
TRBD1	NA	TRBV12-5	TRBJ2-1	TGTGCTAGTGGTTTCGGGACAGGGGGGGATGAGCAGTTCTTC	CASGFGTGGDEQFF
TRBD1	NA	TRBV10-3	TRBJ1-2	TGTGCCATCAGGATCGAGGACAGGACCCATTATGGCTACACCTTC	CAIRIEDRTHYGYTF
NA	NA	TRBV7-2	TRBJ1-1	TGTGCCAGCCGAAGAGGGGGTGGGACTGAAGCTTTCTTT	CASRRGGGTEAFF
NA	NA	TRBV7-2	TRBJ1-2	TGTGCCAGCAGCTTAGAGAGGGGTGGCAGAAACTATGGCTACACCTTC	CASSLERGGRNYGYTF